This entry is about one T cell receptor (beta chain). Antigen unknown. Using immunoSEQ multiplex PCR, the repertoire was profiled, and TCRdb retains in-frame clones only, with some absent. The sample shows some 40,000 clones, around 90% of them seen only once. Trimming stripped 1 base from V and 9 bases from J, with 4 bases between. Germline V lookup: CDR1 MRHNA, CDR2 SNTAGT. This CDR3 has 11 residues. This sample was taken from a study of OX40 agonist ivuxolimab in advanced cancers. For the study at large: Males comprised 70% to 90% of the group, whose mean age was around 62 years (range 23 to 79). Partial responses were achieved by three patients, one with hepatocellular carcinoma and two with cutaneous melanoma. Findings and caveats of the study: There was clonal expansion of CD4+ and CD8+ blood T cells by week 6 at 0.1 to 3.0 mg/kg.

The chain carries TRBV6-4 and TRBJ2-1; D not resolved. Sequenced here: CD4+ or CD8+ T cells sorted from blood, sampled in a trial of the OX40 agonist ivuxolimab. This clonotype was sampled from an adult with an advanced solid tumor such as melanoma, head and neck, liver or kidney cancer. For the CDR3, the DNA is TGTGCCAGCAGTGACTATGGTGAGCAGTTCTTC. It codes for CASSDYGEQFF.